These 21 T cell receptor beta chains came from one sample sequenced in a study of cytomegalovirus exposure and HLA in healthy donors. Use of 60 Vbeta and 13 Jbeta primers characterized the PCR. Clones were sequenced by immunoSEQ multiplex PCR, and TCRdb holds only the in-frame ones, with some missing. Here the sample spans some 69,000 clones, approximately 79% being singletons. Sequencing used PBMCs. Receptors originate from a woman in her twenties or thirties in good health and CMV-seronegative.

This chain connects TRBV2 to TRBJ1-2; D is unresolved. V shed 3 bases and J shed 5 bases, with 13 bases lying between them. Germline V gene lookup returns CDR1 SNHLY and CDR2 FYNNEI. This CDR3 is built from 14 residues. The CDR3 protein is CASSDDKSYYGYTF. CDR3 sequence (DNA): TGTGCCAGCAGTGACGACAAGAGCTATTATGGCTACACCTTC.

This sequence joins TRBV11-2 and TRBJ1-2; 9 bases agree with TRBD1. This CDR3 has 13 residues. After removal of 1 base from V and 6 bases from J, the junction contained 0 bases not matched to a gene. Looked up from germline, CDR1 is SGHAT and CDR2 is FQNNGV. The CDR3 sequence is CASSLGTGDGYTF. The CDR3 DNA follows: TGTGCCAGCAGCTTAGGGACAGGGGATGGCTACACCTTC.

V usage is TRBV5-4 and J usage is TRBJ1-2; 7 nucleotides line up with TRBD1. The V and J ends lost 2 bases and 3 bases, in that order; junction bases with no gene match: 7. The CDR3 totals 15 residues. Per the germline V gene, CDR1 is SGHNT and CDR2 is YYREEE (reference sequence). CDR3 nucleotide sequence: TGTGCCAGCAGCTTCGAGGGGGCTTTTTACTATGGCTACACCTTC. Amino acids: CASSFEGAFYYGYTF. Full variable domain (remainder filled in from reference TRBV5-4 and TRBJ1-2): ETGVTQSPTHLIKTRGQQVTLRCSSQSGHNTVSWYQQALGQGPQFIFQYYREEENGRGNFPPRFSGLQFPNYSSELNVNALELDDSALYLCASSFEGAFYYGYTFGSGTRLTVV.

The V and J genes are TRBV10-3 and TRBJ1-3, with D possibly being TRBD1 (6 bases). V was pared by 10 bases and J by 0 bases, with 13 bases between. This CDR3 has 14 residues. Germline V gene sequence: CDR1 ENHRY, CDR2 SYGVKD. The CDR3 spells CATLDSYSGNTIYF. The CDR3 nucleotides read TGTGCCACCTTGGACAGCTACTCTGGAAACACCATATATTTT.

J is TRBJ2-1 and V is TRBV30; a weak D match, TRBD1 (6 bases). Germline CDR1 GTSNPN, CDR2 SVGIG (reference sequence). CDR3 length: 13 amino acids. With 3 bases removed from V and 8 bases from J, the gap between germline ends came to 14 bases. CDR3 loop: CAWRGGVRDEQFF. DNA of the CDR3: TGTGCCTGGAGAGGGGGAGTAAGAGATGAGCAGTTCTTC.

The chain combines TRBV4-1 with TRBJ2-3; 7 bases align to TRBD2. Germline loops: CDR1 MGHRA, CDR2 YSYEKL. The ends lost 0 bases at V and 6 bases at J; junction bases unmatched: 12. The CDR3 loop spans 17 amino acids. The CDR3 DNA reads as TGCGCCAGCAGCCAAGATCTCAGGAGCGGGACGGGGGATACGCAGTATTTT. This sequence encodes CASSQDLRSGTGDTQYF.

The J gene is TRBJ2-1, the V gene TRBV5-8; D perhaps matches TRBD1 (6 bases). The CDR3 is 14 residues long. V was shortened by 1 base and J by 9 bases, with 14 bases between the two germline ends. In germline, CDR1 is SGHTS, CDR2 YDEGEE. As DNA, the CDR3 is TGTGCCAGCAGCTTGCATCGGACAGACAGTGAGCAGTTCTTC. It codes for CASSLHRTDSEQFF.

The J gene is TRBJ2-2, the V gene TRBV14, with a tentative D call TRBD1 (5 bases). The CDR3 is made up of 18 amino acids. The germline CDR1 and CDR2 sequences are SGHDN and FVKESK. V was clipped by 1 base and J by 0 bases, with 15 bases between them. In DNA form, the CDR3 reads TGTGCCAGCAGCCAAGCCCGGTCAGGGATTCCGAACACCGGGGAGCTGTTTTTT. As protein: CASSQARSGIPNTGELFF.

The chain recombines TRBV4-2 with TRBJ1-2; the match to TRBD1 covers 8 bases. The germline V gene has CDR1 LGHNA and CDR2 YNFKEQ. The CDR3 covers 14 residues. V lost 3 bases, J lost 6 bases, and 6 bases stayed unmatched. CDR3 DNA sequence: TGTGCCAGCAGCCAGGACACAGGGGGGCATGGCTACACCTTC. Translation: CASSQDTGGHGYTF.

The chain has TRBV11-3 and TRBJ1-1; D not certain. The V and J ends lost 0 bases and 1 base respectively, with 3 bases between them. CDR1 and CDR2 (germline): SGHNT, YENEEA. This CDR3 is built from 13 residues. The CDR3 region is CASSLERNTEAFF. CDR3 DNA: TGTGCCAGCAGCTTAGAGCGGAACACTGAAGCTTTCTTT.

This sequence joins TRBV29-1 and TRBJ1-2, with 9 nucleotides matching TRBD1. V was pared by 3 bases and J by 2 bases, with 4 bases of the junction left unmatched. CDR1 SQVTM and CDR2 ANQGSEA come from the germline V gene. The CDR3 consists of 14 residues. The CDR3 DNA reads TGCAGCGTTGATAAAGGGACAGGGAACTATGGCTACACCTTC. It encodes CSVDKGTGNYGYTF. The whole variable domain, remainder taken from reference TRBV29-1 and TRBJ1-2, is SAVISQKPSRDICQRGTSLTIQCQVDSQVTMMFWYRQQPGQSLTLIATANQGSEATYESGFVIDKFPISRPNLTFSTLTVSNMSPEDSSIYLCSVDKGTGNYGYTFGSGTRLTVV.

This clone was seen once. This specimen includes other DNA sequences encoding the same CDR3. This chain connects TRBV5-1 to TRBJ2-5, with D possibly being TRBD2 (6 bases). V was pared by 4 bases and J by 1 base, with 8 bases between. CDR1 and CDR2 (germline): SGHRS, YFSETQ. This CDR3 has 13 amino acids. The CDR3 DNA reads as TGCGCCAGCAGCCCCGGGAGCCAAGAGACCCAGTACTTC. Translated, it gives CASSPGSQETQYF.

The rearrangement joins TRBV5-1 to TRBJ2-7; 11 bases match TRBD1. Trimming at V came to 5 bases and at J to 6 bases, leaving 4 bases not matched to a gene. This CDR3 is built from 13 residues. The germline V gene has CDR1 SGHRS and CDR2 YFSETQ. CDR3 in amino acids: CASSTGTGGEQYV. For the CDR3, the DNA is TGCGCCAGCAGTACCGGGACAGGGGGCGAGCAGTACGTC.

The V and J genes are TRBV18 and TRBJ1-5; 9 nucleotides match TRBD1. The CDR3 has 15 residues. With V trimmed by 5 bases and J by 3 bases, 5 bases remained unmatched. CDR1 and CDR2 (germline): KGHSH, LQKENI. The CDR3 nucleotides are TGTGCCAGCTCATCGGGACAGGGCATCAATCAGCCCCAGCATTTT. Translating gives CASSSGQGINQPQHF.

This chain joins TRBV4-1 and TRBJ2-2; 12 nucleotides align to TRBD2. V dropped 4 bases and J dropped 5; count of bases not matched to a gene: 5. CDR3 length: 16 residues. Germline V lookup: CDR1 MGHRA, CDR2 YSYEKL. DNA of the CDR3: TGCGCCAGCAGCCCGGCTAGCGGGGGGGTGACCGGGGAGCTGTTTTTT. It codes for CASSPASGGVTGELFF.

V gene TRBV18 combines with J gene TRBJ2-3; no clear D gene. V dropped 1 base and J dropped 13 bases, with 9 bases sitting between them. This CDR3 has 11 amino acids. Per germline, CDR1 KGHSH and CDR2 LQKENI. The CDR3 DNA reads TGTGCCAGCTCACCACAGCGTCGAAAGTATTTT. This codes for CASSPQRRKYF. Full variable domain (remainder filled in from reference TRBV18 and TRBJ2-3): NAGVMQNPRHLVRRRGQEARLRCSPMKGHSHVYWYRQLPEEGLKFMVYLQKENIIDESGMPKERFSAEFPKEGPSILRIQQVVRGDSAAYFCASSPQRRKYFGPGTRLTVL.

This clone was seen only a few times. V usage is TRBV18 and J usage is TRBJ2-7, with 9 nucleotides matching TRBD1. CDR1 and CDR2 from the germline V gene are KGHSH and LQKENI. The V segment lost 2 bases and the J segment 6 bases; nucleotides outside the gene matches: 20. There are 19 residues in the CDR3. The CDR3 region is CASSPLGQGGISGAGEQYF. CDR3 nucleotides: TGTGCCAGCTCACCATTGGGACAGGGAGGGATCTCAGGTGCAGGCGAGCAGTACTTC.

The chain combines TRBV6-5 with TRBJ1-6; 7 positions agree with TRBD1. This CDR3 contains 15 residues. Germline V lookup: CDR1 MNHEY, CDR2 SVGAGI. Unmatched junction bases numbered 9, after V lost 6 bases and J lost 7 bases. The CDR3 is CASRIQGSWNSPLHF. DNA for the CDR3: TGTGCCAGCAGAATACAGGGGTCGTGGAATTCACCCCTCCACTTT.

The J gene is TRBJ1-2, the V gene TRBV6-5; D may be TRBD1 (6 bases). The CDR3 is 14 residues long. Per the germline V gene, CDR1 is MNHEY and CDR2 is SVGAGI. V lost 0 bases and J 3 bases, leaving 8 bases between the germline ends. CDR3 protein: CASSYSKGDYGYTF. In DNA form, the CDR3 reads TGTGCCAGCAGTTACTCGAAGGGGGACTATGGCTACACCTTC.

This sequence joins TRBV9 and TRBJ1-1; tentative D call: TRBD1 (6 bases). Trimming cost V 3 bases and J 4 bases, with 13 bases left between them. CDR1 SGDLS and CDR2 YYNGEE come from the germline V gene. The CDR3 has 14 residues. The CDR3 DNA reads TGTGCCAGCAGCGCCACCAGGGGAACCACTGAAGCTTTCTTT. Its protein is CASSATRGTTEAFF.

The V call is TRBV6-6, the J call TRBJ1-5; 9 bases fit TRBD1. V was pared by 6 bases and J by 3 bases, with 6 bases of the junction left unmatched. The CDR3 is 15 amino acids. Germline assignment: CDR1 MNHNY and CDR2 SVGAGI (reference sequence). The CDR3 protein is CASRQQGAVNQPQHF. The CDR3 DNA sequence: TGTGCCAGCAGACAACAGGGGGCGGTCAATCAGCCCCAGCATTTT.